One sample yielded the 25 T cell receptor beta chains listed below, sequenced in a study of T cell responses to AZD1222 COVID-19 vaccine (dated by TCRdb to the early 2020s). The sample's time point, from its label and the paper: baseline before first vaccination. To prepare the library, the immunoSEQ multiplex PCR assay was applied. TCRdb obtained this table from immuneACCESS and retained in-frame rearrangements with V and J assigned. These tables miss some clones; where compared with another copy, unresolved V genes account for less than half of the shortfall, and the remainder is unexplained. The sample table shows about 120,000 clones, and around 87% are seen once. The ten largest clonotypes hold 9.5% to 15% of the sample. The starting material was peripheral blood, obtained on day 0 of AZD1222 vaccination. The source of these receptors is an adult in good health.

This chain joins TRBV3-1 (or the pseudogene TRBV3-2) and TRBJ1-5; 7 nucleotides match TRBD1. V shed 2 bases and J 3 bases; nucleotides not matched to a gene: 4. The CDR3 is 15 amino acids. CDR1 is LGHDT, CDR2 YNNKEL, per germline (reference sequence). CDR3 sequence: CASSQQGGNNQPQHF. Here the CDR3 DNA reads TGTGCCAGCAGCCAACAGGGGGGTAACAATCAGCCCCAGCATTTT.

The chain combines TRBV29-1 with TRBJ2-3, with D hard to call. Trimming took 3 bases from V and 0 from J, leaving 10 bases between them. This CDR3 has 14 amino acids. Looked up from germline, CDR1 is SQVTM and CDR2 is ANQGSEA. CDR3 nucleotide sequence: TGCAGCGTTGACGACGGAACTAGCACAGATACGCAGTATTTT. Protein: CSVDDGTSTDTQYF.

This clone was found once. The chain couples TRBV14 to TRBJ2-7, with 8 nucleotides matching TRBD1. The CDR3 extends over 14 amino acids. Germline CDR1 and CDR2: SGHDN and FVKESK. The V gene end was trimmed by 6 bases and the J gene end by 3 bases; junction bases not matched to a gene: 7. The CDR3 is CASSTGTGYYEQYF. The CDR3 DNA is TGTGCCAGCAGTACCGGGACAGGTTACTACGAGCAGTACTTC. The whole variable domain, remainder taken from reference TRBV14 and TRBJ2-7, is EAGVTQFPSHSVIEKGQTVTLRCDPISGHDNLYWYRRVMGKEIKFLLHFVKESKQDESGMPNNRFLAERTGGTYSTLKVQPAELEDSGVYFCASSTGTGYYEQYFGPGTRLTVT.

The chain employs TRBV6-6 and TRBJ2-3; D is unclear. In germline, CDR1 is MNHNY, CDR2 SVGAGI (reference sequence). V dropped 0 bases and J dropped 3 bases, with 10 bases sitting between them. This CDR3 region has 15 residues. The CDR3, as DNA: TGTGCCAGCAGTTACTCCGAAATTGGAACAGATACGCAGTATTTT. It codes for CASSYSEIGTDTQYF.

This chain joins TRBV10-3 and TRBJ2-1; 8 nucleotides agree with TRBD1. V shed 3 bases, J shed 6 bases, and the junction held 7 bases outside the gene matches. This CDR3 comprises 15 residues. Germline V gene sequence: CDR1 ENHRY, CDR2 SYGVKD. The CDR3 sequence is CAISEITGGLNEQFF. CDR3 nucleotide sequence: TGTGCCATCAGTGAAATTACAGGGGGTCTCAATGAGCAGTTCTTC.

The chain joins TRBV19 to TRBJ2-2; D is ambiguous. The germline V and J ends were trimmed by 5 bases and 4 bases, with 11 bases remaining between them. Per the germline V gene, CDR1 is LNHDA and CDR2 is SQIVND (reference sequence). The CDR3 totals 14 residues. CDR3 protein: CASSLTWVTGELFF. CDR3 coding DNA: TGTGCCAGTAGTTTGACCTGGGTCACCGGGGAGCTGTTTTTT.

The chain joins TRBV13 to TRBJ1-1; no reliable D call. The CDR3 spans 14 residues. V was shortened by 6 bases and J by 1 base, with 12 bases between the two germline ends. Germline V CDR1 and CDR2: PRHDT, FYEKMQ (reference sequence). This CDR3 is CASRGREGNTEAFF. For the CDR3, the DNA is TGTGCCAGCAGGGGCCGGGAGGGGAACACTGAAGCTTTCTTT.

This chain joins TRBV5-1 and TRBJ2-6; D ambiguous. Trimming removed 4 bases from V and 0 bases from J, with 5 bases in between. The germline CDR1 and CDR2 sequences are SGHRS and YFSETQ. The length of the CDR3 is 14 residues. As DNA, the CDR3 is TGCGCCAGCAGCGGAACCTCTGGGGCCAACGTCCTGACTTTC. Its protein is CASSGTSGANVLTF.

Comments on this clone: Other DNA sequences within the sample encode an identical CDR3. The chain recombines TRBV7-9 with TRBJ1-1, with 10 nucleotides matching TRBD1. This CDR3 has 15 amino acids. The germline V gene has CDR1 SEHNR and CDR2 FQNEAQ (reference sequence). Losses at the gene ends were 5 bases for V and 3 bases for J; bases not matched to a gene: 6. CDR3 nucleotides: TGTGCCAGCAGCCCCCCCGGGACAGGGGACACTGAAGCTTTCTTT. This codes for CASSPPGTGDTEAFF.

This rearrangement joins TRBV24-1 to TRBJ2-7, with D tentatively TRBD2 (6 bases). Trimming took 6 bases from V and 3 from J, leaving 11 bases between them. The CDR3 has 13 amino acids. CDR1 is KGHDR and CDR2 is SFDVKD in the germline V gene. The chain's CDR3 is CATSLDGGYEQYF. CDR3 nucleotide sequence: TGTGCCACCAGTCTAGACGGGGGCTACGAGCAGTACTTC.

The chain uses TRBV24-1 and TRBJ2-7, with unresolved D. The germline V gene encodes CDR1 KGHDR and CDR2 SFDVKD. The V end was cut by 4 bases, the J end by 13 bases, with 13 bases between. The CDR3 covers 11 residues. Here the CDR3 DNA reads TGTGCCACCAGTGAAGGTTACGGCTATTACTTC. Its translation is CATSEGYGYYF.

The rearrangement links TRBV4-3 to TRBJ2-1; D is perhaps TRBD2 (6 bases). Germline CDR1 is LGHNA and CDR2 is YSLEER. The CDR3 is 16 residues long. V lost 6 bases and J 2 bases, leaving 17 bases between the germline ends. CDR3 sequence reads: CASSLHAGLTYNEQFF. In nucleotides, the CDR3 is TGCGCCAGCAGTCTCCACGCGGGGTTGACCTACAATGAGCAGTTCTTC.

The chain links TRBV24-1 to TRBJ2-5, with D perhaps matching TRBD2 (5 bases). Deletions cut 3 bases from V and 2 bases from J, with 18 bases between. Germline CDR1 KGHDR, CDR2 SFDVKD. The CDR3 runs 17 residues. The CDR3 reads CATSDPRTEGTQETQYF. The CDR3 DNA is TGTGCCACCAGTGATCCCCGGACTGAGGGTACACAAGAGACCCAGTACTTC.

CDR3 nucleotide sequence: TGCGCCAGCAGCCAGGTACCGGGACAGGGGGCTTACGAGCAGTACTTC. It translates to CASSQVPGQGAYEQYF. The V and J genes are TRBV4-3 and TRBJ2-7; the match to TRBD1 covers 12 bases. With 3 bases clipped from V and 4 bases from J, the junction kept 7 bases outside the gene matches. CDR3 length: 16 amino acids. Germline CDR1 and CDR2: LGHNA and YSLEER.

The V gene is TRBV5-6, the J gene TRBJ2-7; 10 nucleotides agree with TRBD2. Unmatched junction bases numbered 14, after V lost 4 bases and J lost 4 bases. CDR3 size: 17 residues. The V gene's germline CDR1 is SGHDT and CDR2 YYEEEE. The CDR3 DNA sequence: TGTGCCAGCAGCCCCCCCTTGAGCGGGAGGGCCGTATACGAGCAGTACTTC. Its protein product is CASSPPLSGRAVYEQYF. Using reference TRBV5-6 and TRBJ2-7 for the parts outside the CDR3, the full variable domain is DAGVTQSPTHLIKTRGQQVTLRCSPKSGHDTVSWYQQALGQGPQFIFQYYEEEERQRGNFPDRFSGHQFPNYSSELNVNALLLGDSALYLCASSPPLSGRAVYEQYFGPGTRLTVT.

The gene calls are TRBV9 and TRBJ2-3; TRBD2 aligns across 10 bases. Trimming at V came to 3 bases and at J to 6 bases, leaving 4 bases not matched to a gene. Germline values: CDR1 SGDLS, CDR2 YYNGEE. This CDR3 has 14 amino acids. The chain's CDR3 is CASSASGSGDTQYF. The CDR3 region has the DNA TGTGCCAGCAGCGCTAGCGGGAGCGGGGATACGCAGTATTTT.

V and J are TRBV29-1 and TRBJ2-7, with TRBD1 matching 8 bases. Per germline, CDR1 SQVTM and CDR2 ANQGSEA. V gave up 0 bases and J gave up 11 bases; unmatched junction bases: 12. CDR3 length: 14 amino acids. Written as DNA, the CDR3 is TGCAGCGTTGAAGAAGTGCGGGACAGGCTCCTGAAGTACTTC. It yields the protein CSVEEVRDRLLKYF.

The CDR3 sequence is CASSRGISRASSYNEQFF. The CDR3 DNA reads as TGTGCCAGCAGCCGAGGCATCTCCCGGGCTAGCTCCTACAATGAGCAGTTCTTC. The chain combines TRBV3-1 (or the pseudogene TRBV3-2) with TRBJ2-1; no definite D call. The CDR3 extends over 18 amino acids. Trimming pared 4 bases from V and 0 bases from J, leaving 19 bases between. In germline, CDR1 is LGHDT, CDR2 YNNKEL (reference sequence).

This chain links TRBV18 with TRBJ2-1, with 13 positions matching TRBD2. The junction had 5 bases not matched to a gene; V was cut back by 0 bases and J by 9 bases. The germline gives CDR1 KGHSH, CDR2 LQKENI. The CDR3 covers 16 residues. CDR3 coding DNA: TGTGCCAGCTCACCACCCGGACTAGCGGGAGATGTTGAGCAGTTCTTC. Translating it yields CASSPPGLAGDVEQFF.

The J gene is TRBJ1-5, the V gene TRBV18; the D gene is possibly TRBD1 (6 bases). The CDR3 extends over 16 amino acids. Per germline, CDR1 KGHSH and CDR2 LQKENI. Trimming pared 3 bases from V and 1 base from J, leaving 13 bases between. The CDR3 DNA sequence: TGTGCCAGCTCACCCCTCGGACAGAACAGCAATCAGCCCCAGCATTTT. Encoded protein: CASSPLGQNSNQPQHF.

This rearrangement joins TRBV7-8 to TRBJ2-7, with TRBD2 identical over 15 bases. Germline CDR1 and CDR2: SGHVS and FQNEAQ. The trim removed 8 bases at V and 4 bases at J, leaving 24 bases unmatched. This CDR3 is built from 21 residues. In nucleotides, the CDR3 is TGTGCCAGCGGGCCGGGACTAGCGGGGGGAAAACTGGACCCAAGAACTTACGAGCAGTACTTC. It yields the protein CASGPGLAGGKLDPRTYEQYF.

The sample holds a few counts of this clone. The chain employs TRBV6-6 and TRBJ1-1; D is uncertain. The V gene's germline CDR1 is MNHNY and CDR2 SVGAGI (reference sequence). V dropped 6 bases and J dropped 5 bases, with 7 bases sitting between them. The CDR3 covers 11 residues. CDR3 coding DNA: TGTGCCAGCAGCTTAGATACTGAAGCTTTCTTT. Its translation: CASSLDTEAFF.

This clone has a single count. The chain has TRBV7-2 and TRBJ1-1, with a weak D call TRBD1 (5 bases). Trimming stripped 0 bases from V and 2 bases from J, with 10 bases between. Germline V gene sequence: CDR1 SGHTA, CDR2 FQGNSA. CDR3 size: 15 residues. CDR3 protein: CASSLAGTTNTEAFF. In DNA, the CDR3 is TGTGCCAGCAGCTTAGCGGGGACGACTAACACTGAAGCTTTCTTT.

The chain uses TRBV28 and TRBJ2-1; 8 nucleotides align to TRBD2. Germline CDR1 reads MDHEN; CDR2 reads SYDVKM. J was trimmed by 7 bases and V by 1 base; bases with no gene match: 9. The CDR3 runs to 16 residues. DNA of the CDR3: TGTGCCAGCAGTTTATCCCCGGGAGGGCCTAGGAATGAGCAGTTCTTC. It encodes CASSLSPGGPRNEQFF. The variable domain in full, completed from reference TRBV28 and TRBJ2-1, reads DVKVTQSSRYLVKRTGEKVFLECVQDMDHENMFWYRQDPGLGLRLIYFSYDVKMKEKGDIPEGYSVSREKKERFSLILESASTNQTSMYLCASSLSPGGPRNEQFFGPGTRLTVL.

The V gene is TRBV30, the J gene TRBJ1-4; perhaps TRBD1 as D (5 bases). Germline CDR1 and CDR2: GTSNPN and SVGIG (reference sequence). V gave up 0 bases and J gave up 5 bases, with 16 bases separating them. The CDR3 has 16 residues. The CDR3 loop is CAWSVPGADLNEKLFF. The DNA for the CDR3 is TGTGCCTGGAGTGTACCTGGGGCGGACCTGAATGAAAAACTGTTTTTT.